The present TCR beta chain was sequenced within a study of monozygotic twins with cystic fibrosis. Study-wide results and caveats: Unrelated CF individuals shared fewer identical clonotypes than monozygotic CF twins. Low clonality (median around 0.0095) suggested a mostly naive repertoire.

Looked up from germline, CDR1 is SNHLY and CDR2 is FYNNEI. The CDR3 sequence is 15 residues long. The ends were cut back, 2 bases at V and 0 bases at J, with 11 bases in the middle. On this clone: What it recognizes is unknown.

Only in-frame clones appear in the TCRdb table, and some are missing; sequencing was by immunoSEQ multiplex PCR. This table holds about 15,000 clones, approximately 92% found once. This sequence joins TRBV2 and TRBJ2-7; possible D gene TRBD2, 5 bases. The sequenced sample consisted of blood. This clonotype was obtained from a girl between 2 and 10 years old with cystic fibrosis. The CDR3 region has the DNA TGTGCCAGCAGTGAAAACGGAGGCGGCTCCTACGAGCAGTACTTC. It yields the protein CASSENGGGSYEQYF.